Shown below are 10 T cell receptor beta chains from a single sample sequenced in a study of blood T cell repertoires in COVID-19. Assay used: immunoSEQ multiplex PCR; TCRdb lists only in-frame clones, some missing. The sample includes a few hundred thousand clones, 80% to 90% of them seen just once. The specimen sequenced was PBMCs or T cells enriched from blood (not recorded which). These receptors all come from a woman aged 40 to 50 with acute COVID-19.

V gene TRBV19 combines with J gene TRBJ1-2; D might be TRBD1 (5 bases). Trimming removed 10 bases at V and 2 bases at J, with 17 bases between. The CDR3 contains 14 residues. From germline, CDR1 is LNHDA and CDR2 SQIVND (reference sequence). CDR3 sequence: CATLSWGGNYGYTF. DNA of the CDR3: TGTGCCACCCTTAGCTGGGGGGGAAACTATGGCTACACCTTC.

The genes are TRBV3-1 (or the pseudogene TRBV3-2) and TRBJ1-1, with D maybe TRBD1 (5 bases). V was clipped by 4 bases and J by 0 bases, with 15 bases between them. The CDR3 consists of 16 residues. The germline gives CDR1 LGHDT, CDR2 YNNKEL (reference sequence). CDR3 sequence (DNA): TGTGCCAGCAGCCCTCGACGGGGGGTAATGAACACTGAAGCTTTCTTT. Amino acid sequence: CASSPRRGVMNTEAFF.

DNA of the CDR3: TGTGCCAGCCTCCGGGGTGGCTATGGCTACACCTTC. It specifies CASLRGGYGYTF. The rearrangement uses TRBV28 and TRBJ1-2; D call uncertain. CDR1 and CDR2 from the germline V gene are MDHEN and SYDVKM. V lost 8 bases, J lost 4 bases, and 11 bases lay in between. The CDR3 runs to 12 residues.

The chain recombines TRBV11-3 with TRBJ2-2; D possibly corresponds to TRBD2 (6 bases). This CDR3 has 18 amino acids. Per germline, CDR1 SGHNT and CDR2 YENEEA. V was shortened by 5 bases and J by 4 bases, with 23 bases between the two germline ends. This chain's CDR3 is CASSHSQWGAGSTGELFF. DNA for the CDR3: TGTGCCAGCAGCCACTCACAGTGGGGTGCGGGATCCACCGGGGAGCTGTTTTTT.

The rearrangement uses TRBV2 and TRBJ2-2, with 8 bases lining up with TRBD1. Per the germline V gene, CDR1 is SNHLY and CDR2 is FYNNEI. This CDR3 comprises 16 residues. J was trimmed by 6 bases and V by 6 bases; bases with no gene match: 12. CDR3 region: CASRRQPGQGSGELFF. CDR3 coding DNA: TGTGCCAGCAGGAGACAGCCTGGACAGGGCTCCGGGGAGCTGTTTTTT.

In nucleotides, the CDR3 is TGTGCCAGCAGCCAAGACGGGGGAAGCACAGATACGCAGTATTTT. This encodes CASSQDGGSTDTQYF. This chain joins TRBV4-2 and TRBJ2-3; TRBD2 might be the D (6 bases). Trimming stripped 0 bases from V and 0 bases from J, with 7 bases between. The CDR3 has 15 residues. Germline V lookup: CDR1 LGHNA, CDR2 YNFKEQ.

The V and J genes are TRBV5-1 and TRBJ2-3; 7 bases match TRBD1. The CDR3 has 16 residues. CDR1 SGHRS and CDR2 YFSETQ come from the germline V gene. With 0 bases clipped from V and 1 base from J, the junction kept 5 bases outside the gene matches. The CDR3: CASSLGFGQGTDTQYF. For the CDR3, the DNA is TGCGCCAGCAGCTTGGGGTTTGGACAGGGCACAGATACGCAGTATTTT.

This clone was observed a handful of times. The chain uses TRBV18 and TRBJ2-7, with 13 nucleotides matching TRBD2. The CDR3 loop spans 16 amino acids. J gave up 5 bases and V 6 bases, and 10 bases lay outside the gene matches. Germline CDR1 reads KGHSH; CDR2 reads LQKENI. CDR3 sequence (DNA): TGTGCCAGCTCCCTTGTACTAGCGGGAGGGCCGGACGAGCAGTACTTC. Translation: CASSLVLAGGPDEQYF.

The V and J genes are TRBV27 and TRBJ1-1; D not resolved. This CDR3 has 13 amino acids. In germline, CDR1 is MNHEY, CDR2 SMNVEV (reference sequence). V was clipped by 6 bases and J by 4 bases, with 12 bases between them. The CDR3 here is CASSLFGSTEAFF. The CDR3 DNA reads as TGTGCCAGCAGCCTCTTCGGGAGCACTGAAGCTTTCTTT.

The V and J genes are TRBV5-1 and TRBJ1-4; tentatively, D is TRBD1 (6 bases). The CDR3 has 16 residues. The germline V gene encodes CDR1 SGHRS and CDR2 YFSETQ. V was pared by 0 bases and J by 7 bases, with 16 bases between. The CDR3 nucleotides are TGCGCCAGCAGCTTGGGGGGGCCCTCCGATGGTGAAAAACTGTTTTTT. Protein: CASSLGGPSDGEKLFF.